These 27 T cell receptor beta chains came from one sample sequenced in a study of blood T cell repertoires in COVID-19. The repertoire was sequenced with immunoSEQ multiplex PCR; TCRdb's copy has only in-frame clones and lacks some. The repertoire holds roughly 58,000 clones, 76% seen once, with over 20% in the top ten. Sequencing used peripheral blood. Receptor source: a man aged 50-59 years with active or convalescent COVID-19.

This clone turned up a few times. The chain employs TRBV6-5 and TRBJ2-1; 8 bases match TRBD1. The CDR3 covers 15 residues. Germline assignment: CDR1 MNHEY and CDR2 SVGAGI. V dropped 5 bases and J dropped 4; count of bases not matched to a gene: 7. The CDR3 sequence: CASSTGQDAYNEQFF. CDR3 nucleotides: TGTGCCAGCAGTACGGGACAGGACGCTTACAATGAGCAGTTCTTC.

The chain couples TRBV2 to TRBJ2-1; tentative D call: TRBD2 (6 bases). With 5 bases removed from V and 9 bases from J, the gap between germline ends came to 11 bases. The germline V gene encodes CDR1 SNHLY and CDR2 FYNNEI. The CDR3 sequence is 12 residues long. The CDR3 DNA follows: TGTGCCAGCAGTACCCGACTAGGTGAGCAGTTCTTC. It encodes CASSTRLGEQFF.

This clone was seen a handful of times. A junction end diverges from the germline sequence, so it may reflect a read error. This chain uses TRBV2 with TRBJ2-7; D perhaps matches TRBD1 (6 bases). This CDR3 region has 13 residues. The germline CDR1 and CDR2 sequences are SNHLY and FYNNEI. The CDR3 protein is CASSEDRRYEQYF. In DNA form, the CDR3 reads TGTGCCAGCAGCGAAGACAGGCGGTACGAGCAGTACTTC.

This clone has just a few counts. V gene TRBV19 combines with J gene TRBJ1-1; TRBD1 agrees at 7 bases. The CDR3 runs 15 residues. The V segment lost 1 base and the J segment 5 bases; nucleotides outside the gene matches: 7. Germline V gene sequence: CDR1 LNHDA, CDR2 SQIVND (reference sequence). Here the CDR3 reads CASSIGAGGRTEAFF. The CDR3 DNA is TGTGCCAGTAGTATAGGAGCAGGGGGACGGACTGAAGCTTTCTTT.

This clone turned up a few times. The genes are TRBV5-1 and TRBJ1-1; tentative D call: TRBD1 (6 bases). CDR1 is SGHRS and CDR2 is YFSETQ in the germline V gene. Trimming took off 1 base at V and 1 base at J, with 8 bases between the two ends. The CDR3 is 14 residues long. The CDR3 here is CASSLYRENTEAFF. For the CDR3, the DNA is TGCGCCAGCAGCTTGTACAGGGAGAACACTGAAGCTTTCTTT.

In this sample, this clone turned up a few times. The chain employs TRBV4-2 and TRBJ2-3, with 10 nucleotides matching TRBD1. CDR3 length: 16 residues. Unmatched junction bases numbered 11, after V lost 5 bases and J lost 6 bases. Germline loops: CDR1 LGHNA, CDR2 YNFKEQ. The CDR3: CASSLPGQGSGDTQYF. The CDR3 DNA reads TGTGCCAGCAGCTTACCGGGACAGGGGAGCGGGGATACGCAGTATTTT.

The CDR3 here is CASSKERDYNNEQFF. In DNA form, the CDR3 reads TGTGCCAGCAGCAAAGAACGGGACTACAACAATGAGCAGTTCTTC. V gene TRBV21-1 combines with J gene TRBJ2-1; TRBD2 reflects the table's D call only, with no check against the DNA. TRBV21-1 is deemed a pseudogene. The CDR3 runs to 15 residues.

The chain links TRBV30 to TRBJ1-2; D is undetermined. Germline CDR1 is GTSNPN and CDR2 is SVGIG (reference sequence). Trimming left V 0 bases short and J 4 bases short, with 18 bases between. The CDR3 runs 16 residues. CDR3 in DNA: TGTGCCTGGAGTGTAAATTCGCGACCGGCGGGCTATGGCTACACCTTC. Translated, it gives CAWSVNSRPAGYGYTF.

This clone was detected only once. The V gene is TRBV5-6, the J gene TRBJ1-1, with 8 bases lining up with TRBD1. This CDR3 comprises 15 residues. The germline V gene has CDR1 SGHDT and CDR2 YYEEEE. V gave up 4 bases and J gave up 1 base; unmatched junction bases: 6. CDR3 sequence reads: CASSPLDRENTEAFF. As DNA, the CDR3 is TGTGCCAGCAGCCCCCTGGACAGGGAGAACACTGAAGCTTTCTTT.

The rearrangement joins TRBV3-1 (or the pseudogene TRBV3-2) to TRBJ2-7, with TRBD1 matching 7 bases. V shed 0 bases and J 2 bases; nucleotides not matched to a gene: 13. Germline V gives CDR1 LGHDT, CDR2 YNNKEL (reference sequence). The CDR3 loop spans 18 amino acids. The DNA of the CDR3 is TGTGCCAGCAGCCAAGATTTAGTGTCAACAGGGGCACCCTACGAGCAGTACTTC. Translated, it gives CASSQDLVSTGAPYEQYF.

The CDR3 reads CAWQQQGPGELFF. The CDR3 DNA follows: TGTGCCTGGCAACAACAGGGCCCCGGGGAGCTGTTTTTT. The chain uses TRBV30 and TRBJ2-2, with D perhaps matching TRBD1 (6 bases). The CDR3 has 13 amino acids. V shed 5 bases and J shed 6 bases, with 13 bases lying between them. Germline CDR1 GTSNPN, CDR2 SVGIG (reference sequence).

The chain uses TRBV19 and TRBJ2-1, with D tentatively TRBD1 (6 bases). CDR3 size: 13 residues. Germline CDR1 reads LNHDA; CDR2 reads SQIVND (reference sequence). Trimming left V 1 base short and J 12 bases short, with 13 bases between. The DNA of the CDR3 is TGTGCCAGTAGTATAGGTGGGGAACAGGGGCAGTTCTTC. This codes for CASSIGGEQGQFF.

The gene calls are TRBV15 and TRBJ2-4; the match to TRBD2 covers 9 bases. The germline V gene encodes CDR1 LNHNV and CDR2 YYDKDF (reference sequence). J gave up 6 bases and V 5 bases, and 5 bases lay outside the gene matches. The CDR3 consists of 14 residues. The DNA of the CDR3 is TGTGCCACCAGCCGCCGCGGGGGGGGAAACATTCAGTACTTC. Translation gives CATSRRGGGNIQYF.

In DNA, the CDR3 is TGTGCCACCAGCAGAGACCGACAGATTCCACAAGAGACCCAGTACTTC. Residues: CATSRDRQIPQETQYF. The chain has TRBV15 and TRBJ2-5; D possibly corresponds to TRBD1 (5 bases). Trimming stripped 0 bases from V and 2 bases from J, with 13 bases between. The CDR3 extends over 16 amino acids. Germline V gene sequence: CDR1 LNHNV, CDR2 YYDKDF (reference sequence).

The rearrangement links TRBV3-1 (or the pseudogene TRBV3-2) to TRBJ1-2; TRBD1 might be the D (6 bases). V lost 2 bases, J lost 5 bases, and 15 bases lay in between. The CDR3 is 15 residues long. CDR1 is LGHDT and CDR2 is YNNKEL in the germline V gene (reference sequence). CDR3 amino acids: CASSQTPGQPYGYTF. CDR3 coding DNA: TGTGCCAGCAGCCAAACCCCGGGACAACCTTATGGCTACACCTTC.

This clone was detected a few times. V is TRBV5-5 and J is TRBJ1-4, with D perhaps TRBD1 (5 bases). The V and J ends lost 4 bases and 14 bases respectively, with 21 bases between them. CDR1 is SGHKS, CDR2 YYEKEE, per germline (reference sequence). This CDR3 spans 14 amino acids. The CDR3 loop is CASSQSGTSAGLFF. The CDR3 nucleotides read TGTGCCAGCAGCCAATCCGGGACTTCCGCGGGGCTGTTTTTT.

The CDR3 DNA follows: TGTGCCAGTAGACGCCGGGACAGGGATGAAAAACTGTTTTTT. Translating gives CASRRRDRDEKLFF. The V gene is TRBV19, the J gene TRBJ1-4; 9 bases map to TRBD1. J lost 6 bases, V lost 6 bases, and 5 bases had no gene match. Germline CDR1 and CDR2: LNHDA and SQIVND (reference sequence). The CDR3 loop spans 14 amino acids.

This clone was detected only a few times. The chain has TRBV14 and TRBJ1-5; TRBD1 agrees at 7 bases. Germline V gives CDR1 SGHDN, CDR2 FVKESK. The CDR3 runs 13 residues. The V and J ends lost 3 bases and 6 bases, in that order; junction bases with no gene match: 2. This chain's CDR3 is CASSQDRTQPQHF. CDR3 DNA: TGTGCCAGCAGCCAGGACAGGACTCAGCCCCAGCATTTT.

The rearrangement joins TRBV9 to TRBJ2-7; TRBD2 is a possible D gene (5 bases). The V gene lost 3 bases and the J gene lost 4 bases, with 11 bases spanning the gap. The CDR3 contains 13 residues. Germline loops: CDR1 SGDLS, CDR2 YYNGEE. CDR3 in amino acids: CASSEGPGYEQYF. The CDR3 DNA follows: TGTGCCAGCAGCGAGGGCCCGGGGTACGAGCAGTACTTC.

In DNA, the CDR3 is TGTGCCAGCAGCCAAAACTTGGTACAGCAAGAGACCCAGTACTTC. Amino acid sequence: CASSQNLVQQETQYF. V and J are TRBV7-8 and TRBJ2-5; no clear D. Trimming removed 5 bases from V and 2 bases from J, with 15 bases in between. CDR1 is SGHVS, CDR2 FQNEAQ, per germline. The CDR3 covers 15 residues.

This clone came up a few times. The V call is TRBV5-4, the J call TRBJ1-4, with a weak D call TRBD1 (5 bases). V gave up 0 bases and J gave up 2 bases, with 5 bases separating them. This CDR3 contains 14 residues. CDR1 is SGHNT and CDR2 is YYREEE in the germline V gene (reference sequence). This CDR3 is CASSLGQTNEKLFF. In DNA, the CDR3 is TGTGCCAGCAGCTTGGGACAGACTAATGAAAAACTGTTTTTT. The variable domain in full, with the rest retrieved from reference TRBV5-4 and TRBJ1-4, is ETGVTQSPTHLIKTRGQQVTLRCSSQSGHNTVSWYQQALGQGPQFIFQYYREEENGRGNFPPRFSGLQFPNYSSELNVNALELDDSALYLCASSLGQTNEKLFFGSGTQLSVL.

This clone came up once. V and J are TRBV10-2 and TRBJ2-7; 10 bases agree with TRBD2. CDR1 is WSHSY, CDR2 SAAADI, per germline. The CDR3 length is 14 residues. Trimming cost V 6 bases and J 2 bases; bases outside gene matches: 4. CDR3: CASRLAGDAYEQYF. For the CDR3, the DNA is TGCGCCAGCAGGCTAGCGGGGGACGCCTACGAGCAGTACTTC.

V is TRBV7-9 and J is TRBJ2-5; D unresolved. V lost 5 bases to trimming and J lost 1 base, with 11 bases between them. This CDR3 has 14 amino acids. Germline V CDR1 and CDR2: SEHNR, FQNEAQ (reference sequence). The chain's CDR3 is CASSPAGIQETQYF. The DNA of the CDR3 is TGTGCCAGCAGCCCCGCCGGTATCCAAGAGACCCAGTACTTC.

The chain is built from TRBV25-1 and TRBJ1-1; D unclear. Trimming cost V 4 bases and J 1 base, with 10 bases left between them. The CDR3 totals 14 residues. Germline assignment: CDR1 MGHDK and CDR2 SYGVNS. CDR3 region: CASSASRRNTEAFF. As DNA, the CDR3 is TGTGCCAGCAGTGCCTCCCGTCGGAACACTGAAGCTTTCTTT.

The V gene is TRBV23-1, the J gene TRBJ1-5; no firm D call. TRBV23-1 falls under the ORF class, with uncertain function. V was cut by 2 bases and J by 6 bases, with 20 bases left in between. This CDR3 is 17 amino acids long. The CDR3: CASSQVRASGLCQPQHF. The CDR3 DNA follows: TGCGCCAGCAGTCAAGTGAGGGCCTCAGGTCTATGTCAGCCCCAGCATTTT.

This rearrangement joins TRBV6-2 or TRBV6-3 to TRBJ2-3, with 9 bases that match TRBD2. Trimming cost V 1 base and J 1 base; bases outside gene matches: 3. CDR1 and CDR2 from the germline V gene are MNHEY and SVGEGT. CDR3 length equals 16 residues. CDR3 bases: TGTGCCAGCAGTTACTTAGCGGGGGAGCGCACAGATACGCAGTATTTT. Protein product: CASSYLAGERTDTQYF.

This sequence joins TRBV5-1 and TRBJ2-7, with 7 positions matching TRBD2. V lost 0 bases to trimming and J lost 0 bases; unmatched junction nucleotides: 12. Germline loops: CDR1 SGHRS, CDR2 YFSETQ. The CDR3 extends over 18 amino acids. The CDR3 DNA sequence: TGCGCCAGCAGCTTGGATGCTAGCGGAGTAACGAGCTCCTACGAGCAGTACTTC. This sequence encodes CASSLDASGVTSSYEQYF. Supplemented by reference TRBV5-1 and TRBJ2-7, the full variable domain reads KAGVTQTPRYLIKTRGQQVTLSCSPISGHRSVSWYQQTPGQGLQFLFEYFSETQRNKGNFPGRFSGRQFSNSRSEMNVSTLELGDSALYLCASSLDASGVTSSYEQYFGPGTRLTVT.